The clone carrying this T cell receptor (beta chain) was seen many times. Its matching antigen is unknown. The CDR3 runs 14 residues. The V gene end was trimmed by 6 bases and the J gene end by 7 bases; junction bases not matched to a gene: 11. The cDNA had a unique molecular identifier and a template-switch universal primer site. TCRdb ran MiXCR on the 5' RACE reads and lists one entry per CDR3 protein. The sample yields hundreds of thousands of distinct CDR3 sequences, less than 8% seen once. The sample originates from a study of identical twins. Points from the study as a whole: Diverse VJ usage suggested most zero-insertion clonotypes were not invariant T cells. For out-of-frame alpha sequences shared by twins, low generation probability was in excess.

These same data were also listed under a study on yellow fever vaccine responses in identical twins.

The chain carries TRBV12-3 or TRBV12-4 and TRBJ2-7, with 8 bases identical to TRBD1. Sequencing input: memory (CD45RO+) T cells sorted from blood. The TCR sequence derives from a young woman in good health. DNA for the CDR3: TGTGCCAGCAGCCTACTGGACAGGGCAAAAGAGCAGTACTTC. Amino acids: CASSLLDRAKEQYF.